This T cell receptor (beta chain) was observed in a study of cytomegalovirus exposure and HLA in healthy donors (dated by TCRdb to the late 2010s). Study-wide context: An earlier analysis of several hundred of the donors reported roughly 270 Gb of sequence data and roughly 100 million unique TCR beta sequences from roughly 200 million T cells. The study used immunosequencing to profile the T cell repertoires of 666 subjects and linked those repertoires to cytomegalovirus serostatus. A separate validation cohort of some 130 different subjects was used in addition to the approximately 700-subject first cohort. Donor age, sex, ethnicity and CMV serostatus were compiled together with the repertoire data. HLA typing covered class I and class II loci at four-digit resolution. The study aimed to test whether signatures of past pathogen exposure could be identified by cataloging public T cell receptors. Every repertoire in the discovery cohort had been generated on one and the same sequencing platform. A later analysis re-analyzed previously published TCR beta repertoires from roughly 600 donors and added high-resolution HLA genotyping to study TCR occurrence patterns. The number of donors typed differed by locus, with about 629-630 for A, B, C, DRB1 and DQB1, roughly 550 for DQA1, 606 for DPA1, and around 460 for DPB1. An earlier analysis of roughly 580 of the donors used high-throughput TCR beta sequencing to judge whether each TCR beta V gene segment behaved as functional or pseudogenic. Several DR-DQ haplotypes were treated as single units for association and clustering because of strong linkage in the cohort. Among the approximately 400 genotyped donors, 81% belonged to the genetic ancestry cluster associated with self-reported Caucasian donors. A later genetic analysis used genome-wide SNP genotypes for about 60% of the roughly 700 donors, treating that subset as a discovery cohort. On average, over 200,000 unique TCR beta nucleotide sequences were sequenced per donor among about 400 genotyped donors of the cohort, with roughly 18% of those sequences being non-productive. Roughly 310 gigabases of sequencing data and 80 million or so unique TCR sequences were included in an early release covering about 700 HLA-typed donors. The later analysis used no new phenotypic data to find candidate immune exposures, relying instead on TCR beta sequences and their occurrence across donors. The study combined high-throughput TCR immunosequencing, statistical association of individual TCRs with disease status, and machine learning to predict cytomegalovirus infection status.

The paper's findings and limits, for the study overall: Because some donors lacked HLA typing at each locus, the association tests relied only on the typed subset. The authors suggested that the approach could potentially be extended to other disease states and immunological phenotypes. In the study, about 150 TCR beta chains were listed as associated with cytomegalovirus. When HLA alleles, especially DR and DQ, strongly co-occurred, TCR associations were difficult to assign to individual alleles. Several of the top co-occurrence clusters appeared to be linked to parvovirus B19, influenza, CMV and Epstein-Barr virus, according to a later analysis. In this cohort, only TCR beta chains were sequenced, and detectable features were limited by the absence of alpha or paired-chain data. V-gene and J-gene trimming of TCR beta chains was associated with a missense DCLRE1C variant in a later genetic analysis, and the association was replicated in an independent cohort. According to a later genetic analysis, donors in an Asian-associated ancestry cluster had fewer N-insertions in productive TCRs than the approximately 630-donor mean. According to a later analysis, most CMV-associated TCR beta chains appeared to be HLA-restricted, and the HLA associations seemed to be driven largely by CMV exposure. A few of the identified cytomegalovirus-associated TCR beta chains were confirmed in vitro to be specific for cytomegalovirus antigens. The 87-base-pair reads could not distinguish some IMGT-functional V segments, including TRBV6-2 and TRBV6-3, so those segments were excluded. In an earlier analysis of some 640 of the donors, most TCR beta V segments were observed in productive rearrangements about 87% or about 30% of the time, broadly matching IMGT annotations. In a later analysis, some 17,000 TCR beta sequences were associated with specific HLA alleles at a false discovery rate of 0.05. The presence/absence analyses assumed that sequencing depth was roughly uniform across donors, and that assumption may not be true. Linkage disequilibrium might explain the correlated functional status among segregating V segments, but an unknown experimental factor could not be excluded. In a later analysis, HLA-associated TCR beta chains showed more clonal expansion and lower generation probabilities than non-associated chains that were equally common. The classifier was reported to diagnose cytomegalovirus status with high specificity and sensitivity in both the original cohort and the validation cohort. While some public TCRs were present in many individuals, most TCR sequences turned up only very rarely across donors. A later analysis found that TCR association rates varied across HLA loci, with DRB1 alleles showing the most associated TCRs and HLA-C alleles the fewest. Immune exposure information for the cohort was limited to CMV serostatus. A cluster of highly shared sequence variants was judged likely to be a technical artifact of the sequencing pipeline. A further reported finding was that TCR beta sequences accurately predicted the HLA-A and HLA-B alleles for most subjects in the first cohort. Because counts were too low, 15 to 20 rarely observed V segments, including chromosome 9 orphons, were left out of the earlier analysis of some 640 of the donors.

Library preparation employed the immunoSEQ multiplex PCR assay. The multiplex PCR relied on a mix of 60 forward primers for TCR Vbeta segments and 13 reverse primers for TCR Jbeta segments. The CDR3 region of rearranged TCR beta genes was amplified from genomic DNA with a multiplex PCR assay. Amplified TCR beta libraries were sequenced as 87-base-pair reads on the Illumina HiSeq System. The study's own analysis went as follows. A later analysis counted about 80 million unique TCR beta chains across the 666 repertoires, and some 11 million of these chains were shared by at least two donors. A nearest-neighbor algorithm error-corrected the raw reads and collapsed the reads into unique sequences, merging closely related sequences to remove PCR and sequencing errors. Alignment of CDR3 sequences to IMGT reference sequences was used to assign V, D and J gene segments. Each retained sequence needed at least a six-nucleotide match to both a V gene segment and a J gene segment. A rearrangement was called productive if the CDR3 had no stop codons and remained in frame with V and J, and every other rearrangement was called non-productive. Following IMGT convention, CDR3 was defined as the stretch from the second conserved V-encoded cysteine up to the conserved J-encoded phenylalanine. In an earlier analysis of some 550 of the donors, sequences lacking an unambiguous match to a single V gene segment were excluded. An earlier analysis of approximately 590 of the donors classified V segments as functional when productive rearrangements were above 56.7% and as segregating when the standard deviation between donors was above 5%. To diagnose cytomegalovirus status from the catalog of TCR beta chain sequences, a statistical classification framework was built. In a later analysis, V and J genes were assigned by comparing TCR nucleotide sequences against IMGT/GENE-DB human TR gene sequences. The TCRdist pipeline was used in a later analysis to assign CDR3 sequences and most-parsimonious VDJ recombination scenarios. In a later analysis, each TCR beta chain was defined by its CDR3 amino acid sequence together with its V-gene family, and reads lacking a unique V-gene family were excluded. A later analysis removed 592 highly shared, low-generation-probability nucleotide sequences to deal with suspected cross-contamination and a sequencing artifact. In a later analysis, a clonal expansion index for each public chain was calculated from normalized within-repertoire ranks of inferred template counts. In a later analysis, generation probabilities were computed using a VDJ recombination model fitted to out-of-frame rearrangements, and the results were checked against IGoR. A later analysis scored TCR-TCR, TCR-HLA and TCR-CMV co-occurrence with hypergeometric tests, applying a repertoire-size bias correction to TCR pairs. In a later analysis, false discovery rates were estimated by permuting HLA or CMV assignments 20 times. In a later analysis, co-occurring TCRs were grouped with DBSCAN, and TCRdist sequence similarity was added when clustering was performed within HLA-allele-positive subsets. Co-occurrence clustering excluded repertoires with fewer than 30,000 or more than 120,000 public chains, plus five with anomalous nucleotide sharing. TCRdb limited this immuneACCESS table to in-frame rearrangements with V and J called. A share of clones is missing; checked studies link under half to unresolved V genes, and the rest is unexplained. V, J and clone size are taken as reported in that table, and D and trimming were inferred from the DNA itself. This sample has 90,000 or so clones in its table, and over 70% of those were observed once. Jointly, the top ten make up roughly 32% of the sample.

The cohort consisted of approximately 690 healthy bone marrow donors. Cohort members were all nominally healthy when sampled, although unrecorded immune exposures were likely present. The donor tested CMV seropositive and was one of the 289 seropositive cohort members. Each donor provided a peripheral blood sample, and peripheral blood mononuclear cells were used for TCR beta sequencing. Genomic DNA extraction from the blood cell samples was performed with the Qiagen DNeasy Blood Extraction Kit. Notes on this clone: This clone's antigen is unknown. No base quality values were provided; no much bigger clone lies one nucleotide off.

The CDR1 and CDR2 encoded by the germline V gene are KGHSH and LQKENI. Including cysteine and phenylalanine, the CDR3 has 14 amino acids. The read is trimmed to its CDR3 DNA, 42 bases read in frame from base 1. Clipping removes 6 bases from V and 2 bases from J, with 5 as the unmatched junction base count. The TCR was taken from a man aged 50 to 59 in good health and CMV-seropositive. Recombination linked TRBV18 to TRBJ2-5, and 8 bases in between align with TRBD2. Sequenced sample: PBMCs. This receptor has the CDR3 CASSLGRGQETQYF. The DNA sequence follows: TGTGCCAGCTCCCTCGGGAGGGGACAAGAGACCCAGTACTTC.